The clone carrying this T cell receptor beta chain was seen more than once but under ten times. The data stem from a study of T cells in Graves' hyperthyroidism and ophthalmopathy. V gave up 0 bases and J gave up 8 bases, with 15 bases separating them. The CDR3 spans 15 residues. The germline V gene has CDR1 SGHRS and CDR2 YFSETQ. Ophthalmopathy patients had Clinical Activity Score at least 3, NOSPECS grade at least 4, duration under 3 months. PBMCs were obtained from about 9 ml fresh peripheral blood. Amplification targeted TCR beta CDR3 regions from RNA transcripts. HTBI primers were the set used in a first-round RT-PCR of the TCR CDR3. In TCRdb, the multiplex PCR reads were re-called with MiXCR into one record per CDR3 protein. The repertoire holds approximately 690,000 distinct CDR3 sequences, roughly 20% seen once, with roughly a third in the top ten.

What was sequenced was blood. The source of this sequence is a man aged 30-40 years with Graves' ophthalmopathy. This chain links TRBV5-1 with TRBJ2-1, with D maybe TRBD1 (5 bases). CDR3 loop: CASSLVWGNEDEQFF. For the CDR3, the DNA is TGCGCCAGCAGCTTGGTGTGGGGCAATGAAGATGAGCAGTTCTTC. The full variable domain, rest sourced from reference TRBV5-1 and TRBJ2-1, is KAGVTQTPRYLIKTRGQQVTLSCSPISGHRSVSWYQQTPGQGLQFLFEYFSETQRNKGNFPGRFSGRQFSNSRSEMNVSTLELGDSALYLCASSLVWGNEDEQFFGPGTRLTVL.